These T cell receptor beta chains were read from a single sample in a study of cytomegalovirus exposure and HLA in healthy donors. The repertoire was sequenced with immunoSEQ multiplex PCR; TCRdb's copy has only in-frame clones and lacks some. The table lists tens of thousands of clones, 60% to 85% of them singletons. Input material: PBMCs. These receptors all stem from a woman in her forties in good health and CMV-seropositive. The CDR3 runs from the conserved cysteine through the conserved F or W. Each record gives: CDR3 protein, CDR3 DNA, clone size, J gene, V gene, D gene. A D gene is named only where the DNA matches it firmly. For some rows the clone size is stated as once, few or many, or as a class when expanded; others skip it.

CDR3 protein: CSVGPQGRDIQYF; CDR3 DNA: TGCAGCGTTGGCCCTCAGGGGAGGGACATTCAGTACTTC; clone size: .; J gene: TRBJ2-4; V gene: TRBV29-1; D gene: .
CDR3 protein: CASSELGRANYGYTF; CDR3 DNA: TGTGCCAGCAGTGAATTAGGCAGGGCAAACTATGGCTACACCTTC; clone size: .; J gene: TRBJ1-2; V gene: TRBV6-1; D gene: .
CDR3 protein: CASRETGVGNQPQHF; CDR3 DNA: TGTGCCAGCAGGGAGACAGGGGTTGGCAATCAGCCCCAGCATTTT; clone size: few; J gene: TRBJ1-5; V gene: TRBV2; D gene: TRBD1
CDR3 protein: CASSQVASGANVLTF; CDR3 DNA: TGTGCCAGCAGCCAGGTGGCCTCTGGGGCCAACGTCCTGACTTTC; clone size: .; J gene: TRBJ2-6; V gene: TRBV4-2; D gene: .
CDR3 protein: CASRPPTGGGTEAFF; CDR3 DNA: TGTGCCAGTAGACCCCCGACAGGCGGGGGAACTGAAGCTTTCTTT; clone size: .; J gene: TRBJ1-1; V gene: TRBV19; D gene: .
CDR3 protein: CAWRLQGGTGGYTF; CDR3 DNA: TGTGCCTGGAGGCTCCAAGGGGGAACGGGGGGCTACACCTTC; clone size: .; J gene: TRBJ1-2; V gene: TRBV30; D gene: .
CDR3 protein: CATSRDIILAVSYEQYF; CDR3 DNA: TGTGCCACCAGCAGAGATATCATCCTAGCGGTCTCCTACGAGCAGTACTTC; clone size: .; J gene: TRBJ2-7; V gene: TRBV15; D gene: TRBD2
CDR3 protein: CATSRDPRFTDTQYF; CDR3 DNA: TGTGCCACCAGCAGAGATCCCCGGTTCACAGATACGCAGTATTTT; clone size: .; J gene: TRBJ2-3; V gene: TRBV15; D gene: .
CDR3 protein: CATYGAPTGELFF; CDR3 DNA: TGTGCCACCTATGGGGCACCCACCGGGGAGCTGTTTTTT; clone size: .; J gene: TRBJ2-2; V gene: TRBV7-9; D gene: .
CDR3 protein: CASINYSNQPQHF; CDR3 DNA: TGTGCCAGCATAAACTACAGCAATCAGCCCCAGCATTTT; clone size: few; J gene: TRBJ1-5; V gene: TRBV6-1; D gene: .
CDR3 protein: CASSIDSRRDRNTEAFF; CDR3 DNA: TGTGCCAGTAGTATAGATAGTCGACGTGACAGGAACACTGAAGCTTTCTTT; clone size: .; J gene: TRBJ1-1; V gene: TRBV19; D gene: .
CDR3 protein: CASSSTGNTGELFF; CDR3 DNA: TGCGCCAGCAGCTCAACAGGGAATACCGGGGAGCTGTTTTTT; clone size: .; J gene: TRBJ2-2; V gene: TRBV5-1; D gene: .
CDR3 protein: CASSQGRGQAFF; CDR3 DNA: TGTGCCAGCAGCCAAGGTAGGGGGCAAGCTTTCTTT; clone size: .; J gene: TRBJ1-1; V gene: TRBV4-2; D gene: TRBD1
CDR3 protein: CASSSPGTPLRHDEQFF; CDR3 DNA: TGTGCCAGCAGTTCTCCCGGGACACCCCTTAGGCACGATGAGCAGTTCTTC; clone size: few; J gene: TRBJ2-1; V gene: TRBV27; D gene: .
CDR3 protein: CASSFNNKRGEQFF; CDR3 DNA: TGTGCCAGCAGCTTTAATAACAAAAGGGGTGAGCAGTTCTTC; clone size: .; J gene: TRBJ2-1; V gene: TRBV7-2; D gene: .
CDR3 protein: CASSVATGTSDEQYF; CDR3 DNA: TGTGCCAGCAGCGTAGCGACCGGGACTAGCGACGAGCAGTACTTC; clone size: .; J gene: TRBJ2-7; V gene: TRBV9; D gene: TRBD2
CDR3 protein: CASSSTGTGVNEKLFF; CDR3 DNA: TGTGCCAGCAGCTCGACCGGGACAGGAGTTAATGAAAAACTGTTTTTT; clone size: .; J gene: TRBJ1-4; V gene: TRBV5-6; D gene: TRBD1
CDR3 protein: CASSQYPSGALYNEQFF; CDR3 DNA: TGCGCCAGCAGCCAATATCCTAGCGGGGCCTTATACAATGAGCAGTTCTTC; clone size: .; J gene: TRBJ2-1; V gene: TRBV4-1; D gene: TRBD2
CDR3 protein: CASSAGQGRNTIYF; CDR3 DNA: TGTGCCAGCAGCGCAGGACAGGGTAGAAACACCATATATTTT; clone size: .; J gene: TRBJ1-3; V gene: TRBV9; D gene: TRBD1
CDR3 protein: CASSESMGYGGRLNRPQHF; CDR3 DNA: TGCGCCAGCAGTGAGTCGATGGGGTATGGAGGGCGGTTAAATCGGCCCCAGCATTTT; clone size: .; J gene: TRBJ1-5; V gene: TRBV10-2; D gene: .
CDR3 protein: CASSFGQSYNEQFF; CDR3 DNA: TGTGCCAGCAGCTTCGGACAGAGCTACAATGAGCAGTTCTTC; clone size: few; J gene: TRBJ2-1; V gene: TRBV7-2; D gene: .
CDR3 protein: CASMGSGRVKTQYF; CDR3 DNA: TGTGCCAGCATGGGATCCGGGAGGGTTAAGACCCAGTACTTC; clone size: .; J gene: TRBJ2-5; V gene: TRBV6-1; D gene: TRBD2
CDR3 protein: CASSRAEANYGHTF; CDR3 DNA: TGTGCCAGTAGCCGAGCGGAGGCTAACTATGGCCACACCTTC; clone size: .; J gene: TRBJ1-2; V gene: TRBV19; D gene: .
CDR3 protein: CASSPSSVQETQYF; CDR3 DNA: TGTGCCAGCAGCCCGAGTAGTGTCCAAGAGACCCAGTACTTC; clone size: few; J gene: TRBJ2-5; V gene: TRBV4-2; D gene: .
CDR3 protein: CASSLKTGGAPQYRYNEQFF; CDR3 DNA: TGTGCCAGCAGCCTGAAAACAGGGGGCGCCCCTCAATATCGTTACAATGAGCAGTTCTTC; clone size: .; J gene: TRBJ2-1; V gene: TRBV7-8; D gene: TRBD1